Described below is a single T cell receptor (beta chain) sequence and its context. Sequencing was performed with immunoSEQ multiplex PCR; in TCRdb, only in-frame clones are kept and a portion is missing. The profile shows just under 550,000 clones, 75% to 85% of them singletons. The data derive from a study of shared T cell receptors in the human thymus. The CDR3 covers 15 residues. Trimming stripped 1 base from V and 4 bases from J, with 16 bases between. CDR1 GTSNPN and CDR2 SVGIG come from the germline V gene (reference sequence). Another study also made use of these data, one on human thymus T cells.

This clonotype was obtained from a boy under two years old with a congenital heart defect. Specimen: thymocytes. The rearrangement joins TRBV30 to TRBJ1-2; D is uncertain. The CDR3 region is CAWSGPGKIAYGYTF. The CDR3 region has the DNA TGTGCCTGGAGTGGGCCGGGAAAAATTGCCTATGGCTACACCTTC.